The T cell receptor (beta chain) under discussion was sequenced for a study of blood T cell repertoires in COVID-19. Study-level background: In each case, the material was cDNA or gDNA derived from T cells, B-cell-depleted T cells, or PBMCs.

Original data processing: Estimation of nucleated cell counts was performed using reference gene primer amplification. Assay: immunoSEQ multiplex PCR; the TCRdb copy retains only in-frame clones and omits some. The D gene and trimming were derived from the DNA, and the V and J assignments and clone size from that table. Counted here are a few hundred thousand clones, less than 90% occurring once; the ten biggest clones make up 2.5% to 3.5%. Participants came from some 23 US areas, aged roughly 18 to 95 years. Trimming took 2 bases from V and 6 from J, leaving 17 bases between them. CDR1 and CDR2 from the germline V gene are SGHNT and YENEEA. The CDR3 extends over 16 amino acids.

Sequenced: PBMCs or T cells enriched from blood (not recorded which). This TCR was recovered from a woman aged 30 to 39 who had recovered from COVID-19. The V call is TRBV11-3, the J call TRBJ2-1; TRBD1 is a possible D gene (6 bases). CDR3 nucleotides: TGTGCCAGCAGCTTATTATCAGGGGCCCTTGTCAATGAGCAGTTCTTC. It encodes CASSLLSGALVNEQFF.